This T cell receptor (beta chain) is from a study of response to subunit inactivated influenza vaccine. The V end was cut by 1 base, the J end by 7 bases, with 15 bases between. The CDR3 spans 14 residues. The V gene's germline CDR1 is GTSNPN and CDR2 SVGIG (reference sequence). Regarding the study as a whole: Authors proposed each seasonal influenza vaccination draws in few new T cells.

In its sample, this clonotype was seen a few times. Its specificity is unknown. MiXCR, run by TCRdb on the RT-PCR reads, gives a single entry per CDR3 protein. The sample lists approximately 700,000 distinct CDR3 sequences; approximately 15% were seen once. The material sequenced was PBMCs from blood, taken roughly 12 days after vaccination. The source of this sequence is a man aged 50 or older who received an inactivated influenza vaccine. The chain has TRBV30 and TRBJ2-3; D unclear. Here the CDR3 reads CAWSGGDRRNTQYF. CDR3 DNA sequence: TGTGCCTGGAGTGGGGGTGATCGGCGAAATACGCAGTATTTT.